This TCR beta chain was sequenced during a study of T cell changes during pregnancy in multiple sclerosis. The data were produced by immunoSEQ multiplex PCR, yet TCRdb's version contains in-frame clones alone and is incomplete. This sample has some 62,000 clones, with around 92% found just once. Trimming left V 10 bases short and J 6 bases short, with 18 bases between. The V gene's germline CDR1 is MRHNA and CDR2 SNTAGT. The CDR3 length is 13 residues. The sequencing here drew on peripheral blood, taken in the second trimester of pregnancy. The chain combines TRBV6-4 with TRBJ1-2; possibly TRBD1 for D (5 bases). This TCR was sampled from a female donor in good health, enrolled as a control in a pregnancy study. In DNA, the CDR3 is TGTGCCATCCCGGCAGGGATCAGGAATGGCTACACCTTC. Its protein product is CAIPAGIRNGYTF.